Listed here are 15 T cell receptor beta chains from one sample, sequenced in a study of regulatory T cells in long-lasting Graves disease (dated by TCRdb to the early 2020s). Libraries were made using multiplex PCR. Sequencing relied on an Illumina HiSeq 4000. iRepertoire HTBI primers and Arm-PCR amplification of CDR3 regions were used to construct TCR beta libraries. The raw public reads went through TCRdb reprocessing: fastp at Q25, MiXCR clone calling, in-frame beta chains kept. All rows with the same CDR3 protein become a single entry with the most common DNA and genes. The table for this sample lists 550,000 to 700,000 distinct CDR3 sequences; around 16% of them were counted only once. The top ten constitute around 12% of the sample. This specimen's time point label, interpreted: newly diagnosed GD, antithyroid drugs for less than 3 months. RNA was extracted from PBMCs in TRIzol for both TCR sequencing and RNA sequencing.

These data were likewise used in another study, on T cells in Graves' hyperthyroidism and ophthalmopathy.

Specimen: peripheral blood mononuclear cells (PBMCs), collected at new diagnosis, from a patient treated with antithyroid drugs. Receptors originate from a man younger than 30 with Graves disease. Donor details come from another sample of the same person, matched by shared clones.

This clonotype was seen a handful of times. V and J are TRBV20-1 and TRBJ2-5; 9 nucleotides agree with TRBD2. The germline V gene has CDR1 DFQATT and CDR2 SNEGSKA (reference sequence). The trim removed 3 bases at V and 4 bases at J, leaving 9 bases unmatched. CDR3 length equals 15 residues. CDR3 region: CSARTSGSWGETQYF. The DNA for the CDR3 is TGCAGTGCTAGGACTAGCGGTAGTTGGGGAGAGACCCAGTACTTC.

This clonotype has a count of ten or more. The CDR3 protein is CSVSTGGIGTDTQYF. The CDR3 DNA follows: TGCAGCGTTTCGACAGGGGGAATTGGCACAGATACGCAGTATTTT. The chain joins TRBV29-1 to TRBJ2-3; 9 bases align to TRBD1. The junction had 7 bases not matched to a gene; V was cut back by 5 bases and J by 1 base. This CDR3 region has 15 residues. Germline V gene sequence: CDR1 SQVTM, CDR2 ANQGSEA.

J is TRBJ2-1 and V is TRBV15; 7 bases agree with TRBD2. The CDR3 contains 14 residues. J gave up 6 bases and V 1 base, and 3 bases lay outside the gene matches. In germline, CDR1 is LNHNV, CDR2 YYDKDF (reference sequence). The DNA for the CDR3 is TGTGCCACCAGCAGAGCGGGGGGAAGCAATGAGCAGTTCTTC. Protein sequence: CATSRAGGSNEQFF.

Many counts were recorded for this clonotype. The chain couples TRBV12-5 to TRBJ2-7, with TRBD2 matching over 8 bases. The CDR3 runs 14 residues. The germline CDR1 and CDR2 sequences are LGHNT and FRNRAP. J lost 7 bases, V lost 10 bases, and 15 bases had no gene match. CDR3 coding DNA: TGTGCTACAGGCCATGACGGGAGGGCCAGGGAGCAGTACTTC. Amino acid sequence: CATGHDGRAREQYF.

This clonotype was detected ten times or more. The CDR3 DNA reads as TGTGCCAGCAGCGTAGGTCCTAGCGGGAGTGAGGAGACCCAGTACTTC. It is translated as CASSVGPSGSEETQYF. The rearrangement links TRBV9 to TRBJ2-5; 10 bases line up with TRBD2. Trimming at V came to 0 bases and at J to 5 bases, leaving 7 bases not matched to a gene. The length of the CDR3 is 16 residues. CDR1 is SGDLS and CDR2 is YYNGEE in the germline V gene.

This clonotype was observed at least ten times. This chain links TRBV28 with TRBJ2-7; D remains ambiguous. The CDR3 has 12 residues. Germline V lookup: CDR1 MDHEN, CDR2 SYDVKM. Trimming stripped 5 bases from V and 4 bases from J, with 9 bases between. For the CDR3, the DNA is TGTGCCAGCAGTCTAGGAAAGTACGAGCAGTACTTC. This translates into CASSLGKYEQYF.

There are many counts of this clonotype. The chain employs TRBV7-9 and TRBJ2-3; TRBD1 might be the D (6 bases). Trimming shortened V by 0 bases and J by 4 bases, and 17 bases separated the two germline ends. The CDR3 loop spans 17 amino acids. From germline, CDR1 is SEHNR and CDR2 FQNEAQ (reference sequence). CDR3 in amino acids: CASSLAVEAGVPDTQYF. Here the CDR3 DNA reads TGTGCCAGCAGCTTAGCGGTGGAGGCAGGGGTGCCAGATACGCAGTATTTT.

In this sample, this clonotype turned up a few times. The V and J genes are TRBV18 and TRBJ2-1; 10 bases align to TRBD2. The trim removed 6 bases at V and 5 bases at J, leaving 7 bases unmatched. The CDR3 loop spans 15 amino acids. The V gene's germline CDR1 is KGHSH and CDR2 LQKENI. CDR3 sequence reads: CASSSTSGIHNEQFF. CDR3 nucleotide sequence: TGTGCCAGCTCCTCTACTAGCGGGATCCACAATGAGCAGTTCTTC.

This chain links TRBV27 with TRBJ2-1, with 12 bases lining up with TRBD1. Germline V CDR1 and CDR2: MNHEY, SMNVEV (reference sequence). Losses at the gene ends were 3 bases for V and 6 bases for J; bases not matched to a gene: 3. This CDR3 region has 15 residues. CDR3 sequence reads: CASSLGQGAINEQFF. The CDR3 nucleotides read TGTGCCAGCAGTTTGGGACAGGGGGCGATCAATGAGCAGTTCTTC.

In this sample, this clonotype turned up many times. The chain joins TRBV3-1 to TRBJ1-3; TRBD1 agrees at 7 bases. The CDR3 sequence is 15 residues long. Germline V CDR1 and CDR2: LGHDT, YNNKEL (reference sequence). The junction had 7 bases not matched to a gene; V was cut back by 4 bases and J by 4 bases. The DNA of the CDR3 is TGTGCCAGCAGCCCGGCGACAGGGCTAGGAAACACCATATATTTT. Protein sequence: CASSPATGLGNTIYF.

The J gene is TRBJ1-1, the V gene TRBV4-1; D is unresolved. The CDR3 is 16 residues long. CDR1 MGHRA and CDR2 YSYEKL come from the germline V gene. The germline V and J ends were trimmed by 1 base and 1 base, with 13 bases remaining between them. CDR3 nucleotides: TGCGCCAGCAGCCAAGGTCGTCTAGGGCCGAACACTGAAGCTTTCTTT. Protein sequence: CASSQGRLGPNTEAFF.

This clonotype was detected ten times or more. The chain employs TRBV28 and TRBJ1-1; D remains ambiguous. Germline V lookup: CDR1 MDHEN, CDR2 SYDVKM. CDR3 length equals 11 residues. Deletions cut 11 bases from V and 0 bases from J, with 7 bases between. CDR3: CAANMNTEAFF. The CDR3 nucleotides read TGTGCCGCCAACATGAACACTGAAGCTTTCTTT.

The genes are TRBV6-5 and TRBJ1-1; weak D call: TRBD1 (6 bases). Between the trimmed V and J ends, which lost 3 bases and 1 base, there was a span of 12 bases. The germline CDR1 and CDR2 sequences are MNHEY and SVGAGI. The CDR3 covers 15 residues. The CDR3 loop is CASSYTGSPNTEAFF. CDR3 coding DNA: TGTGCCAGCAGTTATACAGGGAGCCCGAACACTGAAGCTTTCTTT.

On this clonotype itself: Since no conserved phenylalanine or tryptophan closes the CDR3, a read error is the likely cause. The V and J genes are TRBV5-6 and TRBJ1-1, with D perhaps matching TRBD1 (5 bases). The germline V gene encodes CDR1 SGHDT and CDR2 YYEEEE. The CDR3 has 16 amino acids. The V end was cut by 6 bases, the J end by 1 base, with 19 bases between. CDR3 nucleotides: TGTGCCAGCACCACTAACCCGGGACTCACGAACACTGAAGCTTTCCTT. Translated, it gives CASTTNPGLTNTEAFL.

This clonotype appeared many times. The chain employs TRBV3-1 and TRBJ2-7, with D perhaps being TRBD1 or TRBD2 (5 bases each). The CDR3 totals 14 residues. Germline V lookup: CDR1 LGHDT, CDR2 YNNKEL (reference sequence). V shed 4 bases and J shed 3 bases, with 13 bases lying between them. This chain's CDR3 is CASSRDGEVYEQYF. The CDR3 nucleotides read TGTGCCAGCAGCCGGGACGGAGAAGTCTACGAGCAGTACTTC.